Listed here are 9 T cell receptor beta chains from one sample, sequenced in a study of naive and memory T cell subsets (dated by TCRdb to 2016 to 2017). Library generation was performed with UMI-ligation and nested PCR. The sequencer was an Illumina MiSeq. An equimolar mix of two oligonucleotides covering both TRBC1 and TRBC2 was used as the beta constant-region primer. Four rounds of PCR, combining the SP2 primer with nested alpha and beta constant-region primers, were used to amplify the ligated cDNA. In TCRdb, the public reads were trimmed at Q25 with fastp and aligned with MiXCR, with productive beta chains retained. CDR3 protein duplicates are merged, each entry listing the most common genes and DNA. This sample gives about 4,200 distinct CDR3 sequences in total; around 5% of them show up just once. The ten largest clones take up around 28% of the sample. Sequenced: effector memory CD8+ T cells from blood. This specimen's cell subset or site label, per the study, means: effector memory, CD45RA- CD27-. All receptors derive from a human donor in good health.

This clonotype was counted at least ten times. The rearrangement joins TRBV4-1 to TRBJ2-7, with D maybe TRBD1 (6 bases). Looked up from germline, CDR1 is MGHRA and CDR2 is YSYEKL. There are 13 residues in the CDR3. V was trimmed by 3 bases and J by 3 bases, leaving 9 bases between them. This CDR3 reads CASSHLTGYEQYF. The CDR3 bases are TGCGCCAGCAGCCACCTGACAGGCTACGAGCAGTACTTC.

Relative to its sample, this clonotype is large. The V gene is TRBV6-4, the J gene TRBJ2-3; 11 bases map to TRBD2. Looked up from germline, CDR1 is MRHNA and CDR2 is SNTAGT. V was pared by 4 bases and J by 4 bases, with 1 base of the junction left unmatched. CDR3 size: 14 residues. CDR3 DNA: TGTGCCAGCAGTGGGACTAGCGGGCCAGATACGCAGTATTTT. Translated: CASSGTSGPDTQYF.

This clonotype was seen ten or more times. The chain recombines TRBV28 with TRBJ1-1; D is unresolved. This CDR3 has 20 residues. Trimming pared 1 base from V and 4 bases from J, leaving 28 bases between. Germline V gene data show CDR1 as MDHEN and CDR2 as SYDVKM. The CDR3 DNA reads as TGTGCCAGCAGTTTATCCGCTTACATACGAACTTACCAAGTGGGCACTGAAGCTTTCTTT. It codes for CASSLSAYIRTYQVGTEAFF.

This clonotype was observed a few times. V usage is TRBV7-9 and J usage is TRBJ2-7; no clear D. Germline V gives CDR1 SEHNR, CDR2 FQNEAQ (reference sequence). The V gene lost 5 bases and the J gene lost 2 bases, with 4 bases spanning the gap. This CDR3 spans 11 amino acids. As DNA, the CDR3 is TGTGCCAGCAGCCCCGCCTACGAGCAGTACTTC. Its protein product is CASSPAYEQYF.

This clonotype was observed at least ten times. V and J are TRBV7-6 and TRBJ1-1, with D possibly TRBD1 on 5 matching bases. Germline CDR1 SGHVS, CDR2 FNYEAQ. This CDR3 has 15 amino acids. The V and J ends lost 4 bases and 0 bases respectively, with 12 bases between them. This CDR3 reads CASSSDKGLNTEAFF. The CDR3 coding sequence is TGTGCCAGCAGCTCGGACAAGGGGTTGAACACTGAAGCTTTCTTT.

This clonotype has at least ten counts. As DNA, the CDR3 is TGCAGCGTTGGAGAGGGATCTGGAGATTATCAGCCCCAGCATTTT. As protein: CSVGEGSGDYQPQHF. The chain links TRBV29-1 to TRBJ1-5; the D is unclear. Germline-derived CDR1 and CDR2 are SQVTM and ANQGSEA. The CDR3 is made up of 15 amino acids. V was clipped by 4 bases and J by 5 bases, with 18 bases between them.

Many counts were recorded for this clonotype. V usage is TRBV27 and J usage is TRBJ2-2, with 8 nucleotides matching TRBD1. Trimming removed 4 bases from V and 6 bases from J; junction bases left unmatched: 4. The CDR3 is made up of 14 amino acids. Per the germline V gene, CDR1 is MNHEY and CDR2 is SMNVEV (reference sequence). The CDR3 protein is CASSSGGKPGELFF. CDR3 DNA: TGTGCCAGCAGTTCAGGGGGCAAACCCGGGGAGCTGTTTTTT.

By frequency in the sample, this clonotype is large (0.1 to 1%). CDR3 DNA: TGTGCCAGCAGCTTAGCGGGAGACTCCTACAATGAGCAGTTCTTC. Translated: CASSLAGDSYNEQFF. This chain uses TRBV6-4 with TRBJ2-1; TRBD2 matches at 9 bases. The V gene's germline CDR1 is MRHNA and CDR2 SNTAGT. J lost 0 bases, V lost 6 bases, and 3 bases had no gene match. The CDR3 loop spans 15 amino acids.

This clonotype was detected many times. The rearrangement links TRBV20-1 to TRBJ2-7, with a tentative D call TRBD1 (5 bases). Germline values: CDR1 DFQATT, CDR2 SNEGSKA (reference sequence). The ends were cut back, 0 bases at V and 2 bases at J, with 8 bases in the middle. CDR3 size: 13 residues. CDR3 bases: TGCAGTGCTAGAGACAGGGAACCCTACGAGCAGTACTTC. It yields the protein CSARDREPYEQYF.